What follows are 14 T cell receptor beta chains derived from one specimen sequenced in a study of T cell responses to AZD1222 COVID-19 vaccine. The repertoire was sequenced with immunoSEQ multiplex PCR; TCRdb's copy has only in-frame clones and lacks some. This sample has about 120,000 clones, with approximately 91% found just once. The material sequenced was peripheral blood, taken on day 0 of AZD1222 vaccination. These receptors were taken from an adult in good health.

The chain recombines TRBV7-9 with TRBJ1-1; D gene ambiguous. Germline CDR1 reads SEHNR; CDR2 reads FQNEAQ (reference sequence). The ends were cut back, 5 bases at V and 1 base at J, with 5 bases in the middle. The CDR3 is 12 residues long. For the CDR3, the DNA is TGTGCCAGCAGCCCCAGGAACACTGAAGCTTTCTTT. Its protein product is CASSPRNTEAFF. Variable domain in full (rest from reference TRBV7-9 and TRBJ1-1): DTGVSQNPRHKITKRGQNVTFRCDPISEHNRLYWYRQTLGQGPEFLTYFQNEAQLEKSRLLSDRFSAERPKGSFSTLEIQRTEQGDSAMYLCASSPRNTEAFFGQGTRLTVV.

The rearrangement links TRBV11-2 to TRBJ1-1, with D perhaps matching TRBD1 (5 bases). The CDR3 contains 15 residues. V lost 3 bases and J 1 base, leaving 12 bases between the germline ends. Germline-derived CDR1 and CDR2 are SGHAT and FQNNGV. CDR3 protein: CASSLQLGTNTEAFF. CDR3 DNA: TGTGCCAGCAGCTTGCAGTTAGGGACGAACACTGAAGCTTTCTTT.

This sequence joins TRBV12-3 or TRBV12-4 and TRBJ2-6; D is uncertain. Trimming stripped 7 bases from V and 0 bases from J, with 4 bases between. The CDR3 extends over 13 amino acids. DNA of the CDR3: TGTGCCAGCATTCTCTCTGGGGCCAACGTCCTGACTTTC. Translation gives CASILSGANVLTF.

This chain connects TRBV6-4 to TRBJ1-2, with D possibly matching TRBD1 (5 bases). This CDR3 has 15 amino acids. Germline values: CDR1 MRHNA, CDR2 SNTAGT. V lost 6 bases and J 3 bases, leaving 17 bases between the germline ends. The CDR3 spells CASRVEGHGDYGYTF. The CDR3 bases are TGTGCCAGCAGAGTTGAGGGGCATGGGGACTATGGCTACACCTTC.

The V and J genes are TRBV5-1 and TRBJ1-3; no firm D call. Trimming pared 0 bases from V and 0 bases from J, leaving 4 bases between. This CDR3 has 14 residues. CDR1 SGHRS and CDR2 YFSETQ come from the germline V gene. CDR3 in DNA: TGCGCCAGCAGCTTGGCTGACTCTGGAAACACCATATATTTT. Residues: CASSLADSGNTIYF.

The V gene is TRBV2, the J gene TRBJ2-2; D could derive from TRBD1 or TRBD2 (6 bases each). This CDR3 spans 13 amino acids. CDR1 and CDR2 (germline): SNHLY, FYNNEI. Trimming took off 11 bases at V and 1 base at J, with 11 bases between the two ends. CDR3 nucleotide sequence: TGTGCCTGGCGGGACATGAACACCGGGGAGCTGTTTTTT. The encoded protein is CAWRDMNTGELFF.

The V and J genes are TRBV10-3 and TRBJ1-1, with D possibly TRBD1 on 5 matching bases. This CDR3 has 15 amino acids. V was shortened by 6 bases and J by 0 bases, with 14 bases between the two germline ends. Germline CDR1 is ENHRY and CDR2 is SYGVKD. CDR3 bases: TGTGCCATCAGCGAACGGGACGGCTTGAACACTGAAGCTTTCTTT. Protein: CAISERDGLNTEAFF.

The rearrangement links TRBV2 to TRBJ2-5; perhaps D is TRBD1 or TRBD2 (5 bases each). The CDR3 length is 15 residues. Germline-derived CDR1 and CDR2 are SNHLY and FYNNEI. Trimming pared 3 bases from V and 5 bases from J, leaving 16 bases between. The CDR3 region has the DNA TGTGCCAGCAGTGAGGGGACGGCTCTCGGCGAGACCCAGTACTTC. Translating gives CASSEGTALGETQYF.

This clone appeared a single time. The rearrangement joins TRBV4-1 to TRBJ2-3; TRBD1 aligns across 7 bases. CDR1 is MGHRA and CDR2 is YSYEKL in the germline V gene. CDR3 length: 13 amino acids. The V segment lost 6 bases and the J segment 4 bases; nucleotides outside the gene matches: 4. CDR3 loop: CASSLTGADTQYF. The CDR3 DNA follows: TGCGCCAGCAGTCTCACAGGGGCAGATACGCAGTATTTT.

The chain uses TRBV5-8 and TRBJ1-1; D unclear. There are 13 residues in the CDR3. Looked up from germline, CDR1 is SGHTS and CDR2 is YDEGEE. V shed 4 bases and J shed 0 bases, with 7 bases lying between them. CDR3 amino acids: CASSAFMNTEAFF. CDR3 DNA: TGTGCCAGCAGCGCCTTTATGAACACTGAAGCTTTCTTT.

In nucleotides, the CDR3 is TGCGCCAGCAGCTTGGAGAACGGTTTAAATGAGCAGTTCTTC. Translated: CASSLENGLNEQFF. The chain has TRBV5-1 and TRBJ2-1; D remains ambiguous. The CDR3 totals 14 residues. Germline CDR1 SGHRS, CDR2 YFSETQ. With 0 bases removed from V and 7 bases from J, the gap between germline ends came to 11 bases.

The chain has TRBV7-8 and TRBJ2-1; 9 positions match TRBD1. After removal of 3 bases from V and 3 bases from J, the junction contained 9 bases not matched to a gene. CDR1 SGHVS and CDR2 FQNEAQ come from the germline V gene. The CDR3 runs to 17 residues. CDR3 region: CASSLGVRDRDYNEQFF. The CDR3 nucleotides are TGTGCCAGCAGCTTGGGGGTCCGGGACAGGGACTACAATGAGCAGTTCTTC.

The chain links TRBV5-4 to TRBJ1-5; TRBD1 agrees at 7 bases. Germline lookup yields CDR1 SGHNT and CDR2 YYREEE (reference sequence). J lost 5 bases, V lost 4 bases, and 6 bases had no gene match. The CDR3 sequence is 14 residues long. The CDR3 nucleotides read TGTGCCAGCAGCGTTCAGGGGGTCCATCAGCCCCAGCATTTT. Protein sequence: CASSVQGVHQPQHF.

Points on this clone: Because the CDR3 is missing its conserved closing phenylalanine or tryptophan, this is likely a read error. No DNA is shown, since the ends of the CDR3 on it are uncertain; the CDR3 is the one TCRdb lists. J is TRBJ1-3 and V is TRBV12-3 or TRBV12-4; the table gives TRBD1 as D, unverified against the DNA. A total of 11 residues make up the CDR3, ends included. The CDR3 sequence is CASSFLQGVSI.